Below, 2 T cell receptor beta chains from the same sample are listed, as sequenced in a study of regulatory T cells in long-lasting Graves disease. Time point described: persistent/refractory GD, antithyroid drugs over 5 years with positive TRAb. After RNA was extracted from PBMCs, the TCR library was made from it. Both iRepertoire HTBI primers and Arm-PCR of CDR3 regions were used to build the TCR beta libraries. TCRdb processed the multiplex PCR reads anew with MiXCR; each CDR3 protein has one entry. Of some 440,000 distinct CDR3 sequences listed, less than 25% were seen once; the top ten hold 7% to 10%. Specimen: peripheral blood mononuclear cells (PBMCs), collected when the disease was refractory, from a patient treated with antithyroid drugs. The receptors stem from a female donor with Graves disease.

This clonotype was seen many times. This chain links TRBV28 with TRBJ1-1, with a tentative D call TRBD1 (6 bases). The V end lost 6 bases, the J end lost 4 bases, and 12 bases lay between the germline ends. There are 13 residues in the CDR3. Per the germline V gene, CDR1 is MDHEN and CDR2 is SYDVKM. The DNA of the CDR3 is TGTGCCAGCAGGCAAACAGGGAGCACTGAAGCTTTCTTT. Residues: CASRQTGSTEAFF. The variable domain in full, completed from reference TRBV28 and TRBJ1-1, reads DVKVTQSSRYLVKRTGEKVFLECVQDMDHENMFWYRQDPGLGLRLIYFSYDVKMKEKGDIPEGYSVSREKKERFSLILESASTNQTSMYLCASRQTGSTEAFFGQGTRLTVV.

This clonotype was observed a handful of times. This sequence may be a read error, since a much larger clone differs from it by one base. V is TRBV7-3 and J is TRBJ2-2; tentatively, D is TRBD1 or TRBD2 (5 bases each). There are 14 residues in the CDR3. The germline V and J ends were trimmed by 5 bases and 6 bases, with 13 bases remaining between them. CDR1 SGHTA and CDR2 FQGTGA come from the germline V gene. The CDR3 DNA reads TGTGCCAGCAGCATGGGACGGTACGCCGGGGAGCTGTTTTTT. This encodes CASSMGRYAGELFF.